The entry below gives a single TCR beta chain sequence along with its context. What it binds is not known. This sample is part of a study of shared clonotypes between healthy human individuals. Study findings and constraints: Exclusively blood specimens were collected; tissue repertoires likely differ.

The CDR3 has 13 residues. Germline CDR1 reads SQVTM; CDR2 reads ANQGSEA. Trimming cost V 6 bases and J 2 bases; bases outside gene matches: 5. It was CD45RO-negative cells, positively selected for CCR7, that made up naive CD8 cells, with terminally differentiated effector memory CD45RA+ cells excluded. Study donors comprised healthy, HIV-negative adults devoid of recent acute infection or vaccination. Profiling relied on immunoSEQ multiplex PCR, and the TCRdb table lists in-frame clones only, not all of them. The table has 550,000 to 650,000 clones, 90% to 97% seen once. Material: naive CD8+ T cells sorted from blood. The source of this sequence is a woman aged 30 to 39 in good health. V gene TRBV29-1 combines with J gene TRBJ2-3; TRBD1 agrees at 7 bases. The CDR3 DNA is TGCAGCGTAATACAGGGGATCACAGATACGCAGTATTTT. Protein: CSVIQGITDTQYF.